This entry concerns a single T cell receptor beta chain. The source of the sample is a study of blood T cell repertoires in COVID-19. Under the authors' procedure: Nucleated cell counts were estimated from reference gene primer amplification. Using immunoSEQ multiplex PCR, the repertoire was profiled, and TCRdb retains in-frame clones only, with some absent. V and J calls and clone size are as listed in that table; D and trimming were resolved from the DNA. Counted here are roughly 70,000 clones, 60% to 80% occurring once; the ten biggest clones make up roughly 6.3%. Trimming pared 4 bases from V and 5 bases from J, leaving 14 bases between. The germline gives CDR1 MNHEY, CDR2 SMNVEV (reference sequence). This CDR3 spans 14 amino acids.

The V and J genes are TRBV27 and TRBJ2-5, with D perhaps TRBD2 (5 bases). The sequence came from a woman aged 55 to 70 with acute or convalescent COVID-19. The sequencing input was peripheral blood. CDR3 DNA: TGTGCCAGCAGTTACGGACTGCCCCTGGAGACCCAGTACTTC. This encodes CASSYGLPLETQYF.